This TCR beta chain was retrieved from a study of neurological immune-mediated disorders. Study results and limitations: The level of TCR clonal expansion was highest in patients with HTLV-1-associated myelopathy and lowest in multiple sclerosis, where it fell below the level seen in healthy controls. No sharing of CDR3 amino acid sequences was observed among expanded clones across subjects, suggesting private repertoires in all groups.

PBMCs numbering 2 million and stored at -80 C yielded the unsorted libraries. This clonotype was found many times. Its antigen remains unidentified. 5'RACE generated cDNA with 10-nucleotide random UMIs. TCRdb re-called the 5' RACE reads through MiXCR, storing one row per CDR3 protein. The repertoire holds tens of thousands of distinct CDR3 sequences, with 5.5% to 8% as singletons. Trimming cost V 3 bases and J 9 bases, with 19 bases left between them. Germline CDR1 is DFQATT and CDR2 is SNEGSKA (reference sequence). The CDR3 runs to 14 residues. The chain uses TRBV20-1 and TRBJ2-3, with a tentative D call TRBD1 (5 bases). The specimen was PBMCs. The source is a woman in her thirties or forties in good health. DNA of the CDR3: TGCAGTGCTAGGGGGCCTGGCGGAGTCGACACGCAGTATTTT. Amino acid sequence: CSARGPGGVDTQYF.